These 4 T cell receptor beta chains originate from one sample sequenced in a study of T cell repertoires in cytomegalovirus infection. TCRdb analysed the reads with MiXCR anew, one entry per CDR3 protein. Of under 200,000 distinct CDR3 sequences in the sample, over 25% are singletons; the top ten hold 30% to 35%. Material: PBMCs. These receptors were collected from a human donor in good health (CMV status not recorded). Some clones in this sample may be carry-over from other donors' samples.

This clonotype appeared a few times. The chain joins TRBV12-3 or TRBV12-4 to TRBJ2-5; D call uncertain. The CDR3 has 14 residues. V lost 4 bases, J lost 0 bases, and 9 bases lay in between. The CDR3 region is CASSSSLYQETQYF. CDR3 bases: TGTGCCAGCAGTTCTTCCCTGTACCAAGAGACCCAGTACTTC.

This clonotype was picked up a small number of times. J is TRBJ1-1 and V is TRBV7-9, with D unclear. V lost 5 bases and J 3 bases, leaving 10 bases between the germline ends. Looked up from germline, CDR1 is SEHNR and CDR2 is FQNEAQ (reference sequence). CDR3 length: 13 amino acids. This CDR3 reads CASSPNGYTEAFF. The CDR3 nucleotides are TGTGCCAGCAGCCCCAATGGGTACACTGAAGCTTTCTTT.

This clonotype was counted between two and nine times. The genes are TRBV18 and TRBJ1-2; possibly TRBD1 for D (6 bases). CDR1 KGHSH and CDR2 LQKENI come from the germline V gene. The germline V and J ends were trimmed by 3 bases and 0 bases, with 11 bases remaining between them. This CDR3 comprises 15 residues. The CDR3 DNA sequence: TGTGCCAGCTCACCGGGGGACACCACTAACTATGGCTACACCTTC. Protein: CASSPGDTTNYGYTF. The variable domain in full, completed from reference TRBV18 and TRBJ1-2, reads NAGVMQNPRHLVRRRGQEARLRCSPMKGHSHVYWYRQLPEEGLKFMVYLQKENIIDESGMPKERFSAEFPKEGPSILRIQQVVRGDSAAYFCASSPGDTTNYGYTFGSGTRLTVV.

This clonotype appeared once. The chain uses TRBV7-2 and TRBJ1-5; D possibly corresponds to TRBD1 (6 bases). The CDR3 totals 14 residues. Trimming took 5 bases from V and 5 from J, leaving 13 bases between them. Per germline, CDR1 SGHTA and CDR2 FQGNSA. The CDR3 loop is CASSVAGDHQPQHF. CDR3 DNA sequence: TGTGCCAGCAGCGTTGCAGGGGATCATCAGCCCCAGCATTTT.